The 5 T cell receptor beta chains below were found in one sample sequenced in a study of T cell responses to AZD1222 COVID-19 vaccine. The repertoire was sequenced with immunoSEQ multiplex PCR; TCRdb's copy has only in-frame clones and lacks some. Of 120,000 or so clones in the sample, around 85% were seen once. This sample comprised peripheral blood, obtained on day 0 of AZD1222 vaccination. The source of these receptors is an adult in good health.

This clone is a singleton in its sample. The chain has TRBV30 and TRBJ1-1; unclear D gene. Germline CDR1 GTSNPN, CDR2 SVGIG (reference sequence). Trimming shortened V by 8 bases and J by 1 base, and 11 bases separated the two germline ends. CDR3 length: 12 residues. The chain's CDR3 is CAHRAWNTEAFF. CDR3 nucleotides: TGTGCCCACCGTGCTTGGAACACTGAAGCTTTCTTT.

This rearrangement joins TRBV7-8 to TRBJ1-1, with 7 bases that match TRBD1. The junction had 7 bases not matched to a gene; V was cut back by 5 bases and J by 1 base. The CDR3 has 15 residues. From germline, CDR1 is SGHVS and CDR2 FQNEAQ. The CDR3 DNA sequence: TGTGCCAGCAGCCTCAACAGGGGCCCGAACACTGAAGCTTTCTTT. It specifies CASSLNRGPNTEAFF.

V gene TRBV7-9 combines with J gene TRBJ2-5; 7 bases are shared with TRBD1. The ends lost 5 bases at V and 4 bases at J; junction bases unmatched: 7. CDR3 size: 14 residues. CDR1 and CDR2 (germline): SEHNR, FQNEAQ (reference sequence). The CDR3 here is CASSLDRAGETQYF. For the CDR3, the DNA is TGTGCCAGCAGCCTAGACAGGGCGGGAGAGACCCAGTACTTC.

The gene calls are TRBV18 and TRBJ1-1; D gene uncertain. The V gene's germline CDR1 is KGHSH and CDR2 LQKENI. The V gene lost 3 bases and the J gene lost 7 bases, with 9 bases spanning the gap. The length of the CDR3 is 12 residues. The chain's CDR3 is CASSPTGNEAFF. The CDR3 DNA follows: TGTGCCAGCTCACCGACGGGGAATGAAGCTTTCTTT.

The chain joins TRBV7-9 to TRBJ2-2; D is unresolved. Germline assignment: CDR1 SEHNR and CDR2 FQNEAQ (reference sequence). The CDR3 runs 16 residues. Trimming shortened V by 1 base and J by 3 bases, and 12 bases separated the two germline ends. The CDR3, as DNA: TGTGCCAGCAGCTTAGTGCCCAGGCCTCACACCGGGGAGCTGTTTTTT. Translating gives CASSLVPRPHTGELFF.